This T cell receptor beta chain was retrieved from a study of PD-1 blockade in classical Hodgkin lymphoma. Study-level information: Patients in the cohort were put on intravenous nivolumab, 3 mg/kg every 2 weeks.

This CDR3 contains 15 residues. Germline V gene data show CDR1 as SGHTA and CDR2 as FQGNSA. V was pared by 1 base and J by 3 bases, with 11 bases between. Overall study findings and caveats: Newly diagnosed and completely responding patients shared comparable baseline diversity. Relative to healthy donors, newly diagnosed patients reportedly had lower baseline TCR diversity, which was reported as lower still in relapsed/refractory patients. Causes of the repertoire differences remain undefined, possibly disease activity or prior therapy.

Data came from immunoSEQ multiplex PCR; TCRdb stores just in-frame clones and leaves some out. Of some 31,000 clones in the sample, 71% are singletons; the top ten hold 3% to 3.5%. Note on this clone: Its antigen is not known.

Each patient's relapse followed autologous stem cell transplantation, and brentuximab vedotin exposure varied. The chain combines TRBV7-2 with TRBJ2-3; maybe TRBD1 (6 bases). Sequenced material: peripheral blood mononuclear cells (PBMCs), taken before the second cycle of nivolumab. This receptor was taken from a human donor with classical Hodgkin lymphoma. The CDR3 nucleotides are TGTGCCAGCAGCTTAGGTTGGGGGACAACAGATACGCAGTATTTT. Translating it yields CASSLGWGTTDTQYF.